This T cell receptor (beta chain) is drawn from a study of cytomegalovirus exposure and HLA in healthy donors. Study results and caveats: TCR beta V- and J-gene trimming, according to a later analysis, was linked to a missense DCLRE1C variant. TCR association rates varied by HLA locus in a later analysis, with DRB1 highest and HLA-C lowest. The CMV antigen specificity of a few CMV-associated chains was confirmed through in vitro analysis.

This CDR3 is built from 14 residues. Trimming at V came to 5 bases and at J to 4 bases, leaving 6 bases not matched to a gene. CDR1 is MNHEY and CDR2 is SMNVEV in the germline V gene (reference sequence). A word on this clone: Its antigen is still unknown.

This PCR relied on a set of 60 Vbeta primers and 13 Jbeta primers. Only in-frame clones appear in the TCRdb table, and some are missing; sequencing was by immunoSEQ multiplex PCR. The sample includes around 120,000 clones. This clonotype was obtained from a middle-aged man in good health and CMV-seronegative. The sequencing sample was made of PBMCs. The V gene is TRBV27, the J gene TRBJ1-2, with 8 bases lining up with TRBD1. The CDR3 nucleotides are TGTGCCAGCAGTGGCAGGGGGCACGGCTATGGCTACACCTTC. It specifies CASSGRGHGYGYTF.